This T cell receptor (beta chain) was recovered during a study of blood T cell repertoires in COVID-19. Overall study: Collection of acute and convalescent COVID-19 samples took place in the United States, Italy and Spain. T cells, B-cell-depleted T cells, or PBMCs supplied cDNA or gDNA.

The V gene's germline CDR1 is ENHRY and CDR2 SYGVKD. V dropped 3 bases and J dropped 4 bases, with 21 bases sitting between them. The CDR3 covers 17 residues. Per the study methods: Estimated nucleated cell counts came from reference gene primer amplification. The data were produced by immunoSEQ multiplex PCR, yet TCRdb's version contains in-frame clones alone and is incomplete. V and J calls and clone size are copied from that table; D and trimming were computed from the DNA. Of 380,000 or so clones listed, around 92% are singletons. The sample consisted of peripheral blood. The receptor was derived from a man aged 40-49 years with acute or convalescent COVID-19. The rearrangement links TRBV10-3 to TRBJ1-1; TRBD1 is a possible D gene (6 bases). The CDR3: CAISDGSPGRGSTEAFF. Written as DNA, the CDR3 is TGTGCCATCAGTGATGGATCCCCAGGGAGGGGGTCCACTGAAGCTTTCTTT.